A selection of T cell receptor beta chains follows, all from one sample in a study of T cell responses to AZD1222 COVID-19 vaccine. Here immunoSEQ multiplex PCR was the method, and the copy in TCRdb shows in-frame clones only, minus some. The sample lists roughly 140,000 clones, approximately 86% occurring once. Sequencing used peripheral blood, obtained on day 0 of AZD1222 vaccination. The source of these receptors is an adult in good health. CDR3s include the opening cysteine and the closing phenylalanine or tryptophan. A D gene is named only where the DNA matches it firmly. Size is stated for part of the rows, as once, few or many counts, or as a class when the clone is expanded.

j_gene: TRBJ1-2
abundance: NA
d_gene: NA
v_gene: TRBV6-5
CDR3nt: TGTGCCAGCAGTTATCCTGCCAGAGAAAATGGCTACACCTTC
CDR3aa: CASSYPARENGYTF

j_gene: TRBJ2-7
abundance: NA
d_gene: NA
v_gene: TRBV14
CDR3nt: TGTGCCAGCAGCCCGAACAGCCCCTACGAGCAGTACTTC
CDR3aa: CASSPNSPYEQYF

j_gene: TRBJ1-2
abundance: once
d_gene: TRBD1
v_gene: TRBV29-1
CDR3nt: TGCAGCACAACAGGGGCGGATGGCTACACCTTC
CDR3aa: CSTTGADGYTF

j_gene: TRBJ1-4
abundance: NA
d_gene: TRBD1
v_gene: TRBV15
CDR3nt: TGTGCCACCAGCCCCCGGACAGGGCAAAATGAAAAACTGTTTTTT
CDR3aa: CATSPRTGQNEKLFF

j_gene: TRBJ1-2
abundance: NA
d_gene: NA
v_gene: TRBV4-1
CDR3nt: TGCGCCAGCAGCCAAGAAAGGGCTGCAGAGGATTATGGCTACACCTTC
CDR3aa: CASSQERAAEDYGYTF

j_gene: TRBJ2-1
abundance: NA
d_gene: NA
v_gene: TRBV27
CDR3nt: TGTGCCAGCAGTTTAAGGGCGTCCTCCTACAATGAGCAGTTCTTC
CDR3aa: CASSLRASSYNEQFF

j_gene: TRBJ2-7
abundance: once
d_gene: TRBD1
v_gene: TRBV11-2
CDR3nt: TGTGCCAGCAGCTTATTGGGACAGGGTTACGAGCAGTACTTC
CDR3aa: CASSLLGQGYEQYF

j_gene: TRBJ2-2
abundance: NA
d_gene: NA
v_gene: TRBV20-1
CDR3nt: TGCAGTGCTAAGAACACCGGGGAGCTGTTTTTT
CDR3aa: CSAKNTGELFF

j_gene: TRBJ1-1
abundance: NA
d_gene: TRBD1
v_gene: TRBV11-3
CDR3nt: TGTGCCAGCAGCTACAGGGGAGGCACTGAAGCTTTCTTT
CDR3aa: CASSYRGGTEAFF

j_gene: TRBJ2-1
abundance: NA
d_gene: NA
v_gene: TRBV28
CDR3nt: TGTGCCAGCAGTTTTTCTAGACGTGCAGTGTGGGAGCAGTTCTTC
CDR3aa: CASSFSRRAVWEQFF

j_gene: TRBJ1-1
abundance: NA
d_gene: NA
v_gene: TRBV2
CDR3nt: TGTGCCAGCAAGACCCGAGACACTGAAGCTTTCTTT
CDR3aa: CASKTRDTEAFF

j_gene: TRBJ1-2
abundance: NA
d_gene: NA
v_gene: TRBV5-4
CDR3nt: TGTGCCAGCAGCCGGGACTATGGCTACACCTTC
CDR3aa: CASSRDYGYTF

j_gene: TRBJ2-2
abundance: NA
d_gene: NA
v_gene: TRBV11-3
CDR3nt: TGTGCCAGCAGCTTAGACGCAACATCCGGGGAGCTGTTTTTT
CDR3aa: CASSLDATSGELFF

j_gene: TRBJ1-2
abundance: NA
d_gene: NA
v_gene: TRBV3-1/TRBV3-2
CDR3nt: TGTGCCAGCAGCCAAAGAAGGACAGAGATCTATGGCTACACCTTC
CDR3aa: CASSQRRTEIYGYTF

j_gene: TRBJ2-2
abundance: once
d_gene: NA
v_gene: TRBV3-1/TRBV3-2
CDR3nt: TGTGCCAGCAGCTTAAGAACCGGGGAGCTGTTTTTT
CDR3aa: CASSLRTGELFF

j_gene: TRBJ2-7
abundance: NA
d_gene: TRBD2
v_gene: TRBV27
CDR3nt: TGTGCCAGCAGTTTATCGTCCAGCGGGAGAAGTAACGAGCAGTACTTC
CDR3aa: CASSLSSSGRSNEQYF

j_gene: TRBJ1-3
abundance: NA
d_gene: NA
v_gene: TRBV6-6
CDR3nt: TGTGCCAGCAGCCGCCGACTACAGATCTCTGGAAACACCATATATTTT
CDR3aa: CASSRRLQISGNTIYF

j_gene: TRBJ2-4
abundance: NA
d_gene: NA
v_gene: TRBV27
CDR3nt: TGTGCCAGCAGTTTTGGTGGCAGTGACATTCAGTACTTC
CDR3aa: CASSFGGSDIQYF

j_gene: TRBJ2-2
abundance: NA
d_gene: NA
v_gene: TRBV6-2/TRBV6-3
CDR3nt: TGTGCCAGCAGCCAAGACAGGCCCCGGTACACCGGGGAGCTGTTTTTT
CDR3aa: CASSQDRPRYTGELFF

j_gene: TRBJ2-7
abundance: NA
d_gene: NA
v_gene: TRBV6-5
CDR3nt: TGTGCCAGCACGGGTCTATCCGGGTCTTACGAGCAGTACTTC
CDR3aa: CASTGLSGSYEQYF

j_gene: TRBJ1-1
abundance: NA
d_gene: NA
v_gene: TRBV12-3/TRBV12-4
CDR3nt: TGTGCCAGCAGCCGAGGGACCAACACTGAAGCTTTCTTT
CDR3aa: CASSRGTNTEAFF

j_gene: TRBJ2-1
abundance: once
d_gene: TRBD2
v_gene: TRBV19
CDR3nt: TGTGCCGCTTTGGTAGCGGGAGATCTCATAAATGAGCAGTTCTTC
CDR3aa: CAALVAGDLINEQFF

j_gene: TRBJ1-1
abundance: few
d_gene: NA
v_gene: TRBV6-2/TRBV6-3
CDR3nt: TGTGCCAGCAGTTACGCGGGGACTAACACTGAAGCTTTCTTT
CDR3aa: CASSYAGTNTEAFF

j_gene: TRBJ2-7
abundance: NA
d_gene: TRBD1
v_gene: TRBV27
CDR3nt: TGTGCCAGCAGTCCCGGACAGGGATTAACCTACGAGCAGTACTTC
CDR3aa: CASSPGQGLTYEQYF

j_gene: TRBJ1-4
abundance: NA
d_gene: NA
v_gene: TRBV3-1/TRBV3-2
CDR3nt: TGTGCCAGCAGCCCCCGGGACGGGGTTAATGAAAAACTGTTTTTT
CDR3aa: CASSPRDGVNEKLFF

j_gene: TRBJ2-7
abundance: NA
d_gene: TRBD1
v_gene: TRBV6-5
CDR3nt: TGTGCCAGCAGTTACGGGCAGGGGGAGTACGAGCAGTACTTC
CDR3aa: CASSYGQGEYEQYF

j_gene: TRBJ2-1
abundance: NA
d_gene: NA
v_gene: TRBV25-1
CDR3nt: TGTGCCAGCAGTGGGACTTACAATGAGCAGTTCTTC
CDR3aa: CASSGTYNEQFF

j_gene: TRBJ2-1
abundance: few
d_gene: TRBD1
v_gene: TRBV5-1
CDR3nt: TGCGCCAGCAGCAGGGGGCGCAATGAGCAGTTCTTC
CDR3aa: CASSRGRNEQFF

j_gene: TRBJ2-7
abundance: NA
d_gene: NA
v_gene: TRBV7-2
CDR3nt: TGTGCCAGCAGCTACCCCTCGGCGGCAGACTACGAGCAGTACTTC
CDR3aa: CASSYPSAADYEQYF

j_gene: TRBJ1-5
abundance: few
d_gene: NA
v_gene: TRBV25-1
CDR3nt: TGTGCCAGCAGTAGTTCGAGGACTTGGGATCAGCCCCAGCATTTT
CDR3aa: CASSSSRTWDQPQHF

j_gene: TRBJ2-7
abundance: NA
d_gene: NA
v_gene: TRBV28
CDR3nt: TGTGCCAGCAGTTTATACGGGGGAATGGGCAACTACGAGCAGTACTTC
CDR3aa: CASSLYGGMGNYEQYF

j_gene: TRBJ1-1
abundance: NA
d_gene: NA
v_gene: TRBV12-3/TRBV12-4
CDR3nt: TGTGCCAGCGCATACAGTATGGGGACTGAAGCTTTCTTT
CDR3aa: CASAYSMGTEAFF

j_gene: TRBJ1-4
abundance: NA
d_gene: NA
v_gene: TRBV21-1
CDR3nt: TGTGCCAGCAGCACCGATCCCCTTAATGAAAAACTGTTTTTT
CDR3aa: CASSTDPLNEKLFF

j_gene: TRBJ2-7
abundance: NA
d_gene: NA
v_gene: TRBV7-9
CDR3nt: TGTGCCAGCAGCTTAGGCACTCAGGACCCCATTTACGAGCAGTACTTC
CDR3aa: CASSLGTQDPIYEQYF

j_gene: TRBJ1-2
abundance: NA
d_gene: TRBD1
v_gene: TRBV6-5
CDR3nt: TGTGCCAGCAGCCCAGGGGGCGGCTACACCTTC
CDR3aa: CASSPGGGYTF

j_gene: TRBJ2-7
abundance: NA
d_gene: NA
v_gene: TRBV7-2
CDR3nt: TGTGCCAGCAGCTTAGATGTCCTTACTATACAGTACTTC
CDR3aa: CASSLDVLTIQYF

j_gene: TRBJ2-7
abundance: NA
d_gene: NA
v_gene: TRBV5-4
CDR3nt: TGTGCCAGCAGCTTTGACTACTACGAGCAGTACTTC
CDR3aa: CASSFDYYEQYF

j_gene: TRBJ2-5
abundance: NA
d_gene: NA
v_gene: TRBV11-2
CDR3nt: TGTGCCAGCAGCAACGGGGTTGGGGAGACCCAGTACTTC
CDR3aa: CASSNGVGETQYF

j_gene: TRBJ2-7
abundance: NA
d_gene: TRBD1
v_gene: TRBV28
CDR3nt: TGTGCCAGCAGTCCACAGACAGGGTTCTCCTACGAGCAGTACTTC
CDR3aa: CASSPQTGFSYEQYF

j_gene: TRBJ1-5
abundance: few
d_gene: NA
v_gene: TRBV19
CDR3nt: TGTGCCAGTATAGAGGCACAGGGTGGTCGAACCCAGCATTTT
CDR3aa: CASIEAQGGRTQHF

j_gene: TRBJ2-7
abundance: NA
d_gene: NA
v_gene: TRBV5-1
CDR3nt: TGCGCCAGCAGCTTGGGCTACAGGGTTTCCGAGCAGTACTTC
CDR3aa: CASSLGYRVSEQYF